These 21 T cell receptor beta chains came from one sample sequenced in a study of T cell repertoires in cytomegalovirus infection. TCRdb passed the reads through MiXCR, listing each CDR3 protein once. The sample yields roughly 920,000 distinct CDR3 sequences, roughly 31% seen once. Which antigens these TCRs recognize remains unknown. The material was cultured CD8+ T cells from PBMCs, obtained from culture after CMV antigen stimulation. The origin of the receptors is a human donor in good health (CMV status not recorded). Some clones in this sample may be carry-over from other donors' samples.

V gene TRBV20-1 combines with J gene TRBJ2-1; 10 positions agree with TRBD2. The CDR3 extends over 15 amino acids. V lost 0 bases to trimming and J lost 9 bases; unmatched junction nucleotides: 8. Germline V gives CDR1 DFQATT, CDR2 SNEGSKA (reference sequence). This CDR3 reads CSARESGGDFFEQFF. CDR3 sequence (DNA): TGCAGTGCTAGAGAAAGCGGGGGGGACTTTTTTGAGCAGTTCTTC.

This clonotype was seen many times. This chain links TRBV28 with TRBJ1-6; unclear D gene. The CDR3 is 11 amino acids. Germline-derived CDR1 and CDR2 are MDHEN and SYDVKM. The V and J ends lost 1 base and 17 bases respectively, with 9 bases between them. The DNA for the CDR3 is TGTGCCAGCAGTTTATCCCGGTCTATCCACTTT. It is translated as CASSLSRSIHF. The full variable domain, in which reference TRBV28 and TRBJ1-6 provide the parts outside the CDR3, is DVKVTQSSRYLVKRTGEKVFLECVQDMDHENMFWYRQDPGLGLRLIYFSYDVKMKEKGDIPEGYSVSREKKERFSLILESASTNQTSMYLCASSLSRSIHFGNGTRLTVT.

The chain uses TRBV27 and TRBJ1-2, with a tentative D call TRBD1 (5 bases). CDR1 MNHEY and CDR2 SMNVEV come from the germline V gene (reference sequence). This CDR3 has 13 amino acids. Trimming shortened V by 5 bases and J by 3 bases, and 10 bases separated the two germline ends. The CDR3: CASSDGTHYGYTF. The CDR3 region has the DNA TGTGCCAGCAGTGACGGGACTCACTATGGCTACACCTTC.

Regarding this clonotype: One end of the junction is discordant with germline, which a read error may explain. This rearrangement joins TRBV5-5 to TRBJ2-4; D not certain. The germline V gene has CDR1 SGHKS and CDR2 YYEKEE (reference sequence). The CDR3 runs to 16 residues. CDR3 residues: CASTLGLNLAKNIQYF. CDR3 nucleotides: TGTGCCAGCACCTTGGGGTTAAACCTAGCCAAAAACATTCAGTACTTC.

This clonotype turned up a few times. The chain uses TRBV7-4 and TRBJ2-3; D not certain. The germline V and J ends were trimmed by 1 base and 1 base, with 15 bases remaining between them. From germline, CDR1 is SGHVT and CDR2 SQSDAQ. CDR3 length: 17 amino acids. Here the CDR3 reads CASSLEVRGRRTDTQYF. The CDR3 DNA reads as TGTGCCAGCAGCTTAGAGGTCCGTGGCAGACGCACAGATACGCAGTATTTT.

This clonotype was observed once. A much larger clone is a single base away; this may be a read error. The chain couples TRBV12-3 or TRBV12-4 to TRBJ2-7; possibly TRBD1 for D (6 bases). The CDR3 totals 15 residues. The germline V and J ends were trimmed by 7 bases and 2 bases, with 18 bases remaining between them. As DNA, the CDR3 is TGTGCCAGCACCCCCGGGACATCGCTACCCTACGAGCAGTACTTC. Protein product: CASTPGTSLPYEQYF.

With regard to this clonotype: Since no conserved phenylalanine or tryptophan closes the CDR3, a read error is the likely cause. The gene calls are TRBV6-1 and TRBJ2-5; possibly TRBD1 for D (7 bases). From germline, CDR1 is MNHNS and CDR2 SASEGT. V gave up 6 bases and J gave up 5 bases, with 19 bases separating them. The CDR3 is 15 residues long. The CDR3 reads CASSFDRAEGETQYL. CDR3 bases: TGTGCCAGCAGCTTTGACAGGGCGGAGGGGGAGACCCAGTACTTA.

This clonotype has more than one count but fewer than ten. This rearrangement joins TRBV5-6 to TRBJ1-4, with 9 bases identical to TRBD1. This CDR3 region has 15 residues. With V trimmed by 3 bases and J by 7 bases, 7 bases remained unmatched. CDR1 is SGHDT and CDR2 is YYEEEE in the germline V gene. The DNA for the CDR3 is TGTGCCAGCAGCTCTTACAGGGGGCGACGTGAAAAACTGTTTTTT. This sequence encodes CASSSYRGRREKLFF.

The rearrangement uses TRBV7-9 and TRBJ1-1, with unresolved D. This CDR3 has 14 residues. V lost 1 base and J lost 0, with 6 bases in between. CDR1 SEHNR and CDR2 FQNEAQ come from the germline V gene (reference sequence). CDR3 residues: CASSLVQVNTEAFF. The DNA for the CDR3 is TGTGCCAGCAGCTTAGTACAAGTGAACACTGAAGCTTTCTTT.

The chain is built from TRBV3-1 and TRBJ2-7; D perhaps matches TRBD1 (5 bases). The CDR3 consists of 14 residues. V lost 4 bases, J lost 1 base, and 11 bases lay in between. In germline, CDR1 is LGHDT, CDR2 YNNKEL (reference sequence). CDR3 coding DNA: TGTGCCAGCAGCCGGACACTTCCATCCTACGAGCAGTACTTC. This encodes CASSRTLPSYEQYF.

V gene TRBV20-1 combines with J gene TRBJ1-2, with D tentatively TRBD1 (5 bases). Germline V gene lookup returns CDR1 DFQATT and CDR2 SNEGSKA (reference sequence). The CDR3 covers 15 residues. V lost 0 bases and J lost 1, with 12 bases in between. Written as DNA, the CDR3 is TGCAGTGCTAGAGATCCTCTCCAGGGTAACTATGGCTACACCTTC. Protein: CSARDPLQGNYGYTF.

This clonotype has only a few counts. This chain joins TRBV15 and TRBJ1-1; no definite D call. This CDR3 spans 13 amino acids. Trimming cost V 3 bases and J 1 base, with 6 bases left between them. Germline V gene data show CDR1 as LNHNV and CDR2 as YYDKDF (reference sequence). CDR3 amino acids: CATSSARNTEAFF. The CDR3 DNA reads as TGTGCCACCAGCAGTGCTCGGAACACTGAAGCTTTCTTT.

A word on this clonotype: One base away lies a much larger clone, so this may be a sequencing read error. The CDR3 DNA follows: TGTGCCAGCAGTTCCCTCACTAGCGGGAGGGCCGGAGAGACCCAGTACTTC. Protein: CASSSLTSGRAGETQYF. The rearrangement joins TRBV12-3 or TRBV12-4 to TRBJ2-5; 13 nucleotides align to TRBD2. The CDR3 totals 17 residues. Unmatched junction bases numbered 9, after V lost 4 bases and J lost 4 bases.

This clonotype turned up a few times. This chain uses TRBV12-3 or TRBV12-4 with TRBJ1-1, with D unclear. With 7 bases removed from V and 4 bases from J, the gap between germline ends came to 16 bases. There are 14 residues in the CDR3. The CDR3 DNA reads as TGTGCCAGCACGCCCCCCACGACGAGCACTGAAGCTTTCTTT. Its protein product is CASTPPTTSTEAFF.

This clonotype was detected only a few times. The chain couples TRBV28 to TRBJ2-7, with 7 nucleotides matching TRBD1. Germline CDR1 MDHEN, CDR2 SYDVKM. The CDR3 runs to 14 residues. J gave up 4 bases and V 4 bases, and 7 bases lay outside the gene matches. In DNA, the CDR3 is TGTGCCAGCAGTTCCCCGGACAGGAATTACGAGCAGTACGTC. It codes for CASSSPDRNYEQYV.

This clonotype appeared a few times. J is TRBJ1-1 and V is TRBV28; TRBD1 is a possible D gene (6 bases). V was shortened by 3 bases and J by 5 bases, with 13 bases between the two germline ends. The CDR3 has 14 residues. Germline assignment: CDR1 MDHEN and CDR2 SYDVKM. CDR3 sequence: CASSFRGGRTEAFF. The CDR3 DNA follows: TGTGCCAGCAGTTTCAGGGGAGGAAGGACTGAAGCTTTCTTT.

The rearrangement links TRBV12-3 or TRBV12-4 to TRBJ2-1; the match to TRBD2 covers 13 bases. There are 19 residues in the CDR3. Trimming at V came to 5 bases and at J to 0 bases, leaving 10 bases not matched to a gene. The CDR3 spells CASSPGTSGERSSYNEQFF. DNA of the CDR3: TGTGCCAGCAGTCCCGGGACTAGCGGGGAGCGAAGCTCCTACAATGAGCAGTTCTTC.

This clonotype was counted only a few times. V gene TRBV6-1 combines with J gene TRBJ2-5; D is unclear. V was cut by 6 bases and J by 3 bases, with 14 bases left in between. The CDR3 extends over 14 amino acids. From germline, CDR1 is MNHNS and CDR2 SASEGT. The CDR3 DNA reads TGTGCCAGCAGCAACGCGCAGAGTGAAGAGACCCAGTACTTC. The encoded protein is CASSNAQSEETQYF.

This sequence joins TRBV20-1 and TRBJ1-6, with 9 bases fitting TRBD1. V was pared by 6 bases and J by 7 bases, with 4 bases of the junction left unmatched. Germline V CDR1 and CDR2: DFQATT, SNEGSKA (reference sequence). This CDR3 region has 13 residues. This chain's CDR3 is CSAPGTGNSPLHF. DNA for the CDR3: TGCAGTGCCCCCGGGACAGGGAATTCACCCCTCCACTTT.

The chain joins TRBV7-2 to TRBJ1-6; D remains ambiguous. Per germline, CDR1 SGHTA and CDR2 FQGNSA. The CDR3 consists of 15 residues. V shed 1 base and J shed 7 bases, with 11 bases lying between them. CDR3 region: CASSLGPGVNSPLHF. The CDR3 region has the DNA TGTGCCAGCAGCTTAGGGCCGGGAGTCAATTCACCCCTCCACTTT.

This clonotype was observed a handful of times. The chain couples TRBV4-2 to TRBJ2-5; 12 bases are a match to TRBD2. CDR1 and CDR2 from the germline V gene are LGHNA and YNFKEQ. The CDR3 is 16 amino acids. Trimming cost V 4 bases and J 3 bases; bases outside gene matches: 6. CDR3 in DNA: TGTGCCAGCAGCCTTAGACTAGCGGGGGCCGAAGAGACCCAGTACTTC. It encodes CASSLRLAGAEETQYF.